This T cell receptor (beta chain) was identified during a study of early T cells in non-severe SARS-CoV-2 infection. Trimming removed 5 bases at V and 3 bases at J, with 17 bases between. The CDR3 extends over 16 amino acids. Germline loops: CDR1 MDHEN, CDR2 SYDVKM. Of note for this clonotype: What it recognizes is unknown.

Study outcomes and limitations: A preference for anti-spike CD8 responses marked VDJdb matching, which missed private and CD4 specificities.

TCRdb reprocessed the 5' RACE reads with MiXCR, giving one entry per CDR3 protein. There are roughly 54,000 distinct CDR3 sequences in the sample; 10% to 15% occur only once, and 4.5% to 6% lies in the top ten. Sequenced input: whole blood. The clonotype originates from an adult who was a healthcare worker with PCR-confirmed SARS-CoV-2 infection or an uninfected control (not recorded which). This sequence joins TRBV28 and TRBJ2-1, with D perhaps assigned TRBD1 or TRBD2 (6 bases each). The CDR3 sequence: CASSILEGGHYNEQFF. CDR3 DNA sequence: TGTGCCAGCAGTATCCTGGAGGGGGGACACTACAATGAGCAGTTCTTC.